This T cell receptor (beta chain) comes out of a study of spatial heterogeneity in lung cancer. Findings of the study overall: Expanded intratumoral alpha and beta TCR counts tracked tumor mutation counts.

V shed 6 bases and J shed 2 bases, with 17 bases lying between them. Germline lookup yields CDR1 MNHEY and CDR2 SVGAGI. This CDR3 has 15 residues. Details on this clonotype: As yet, its antigen is unknown.

TCRdb re-called the 5' RACE reads with MiXCR, one entry per CDR3 protein. The table records 3,000 to 4,000 distinct CDR3 sequences, roughly 30% of them present only once. Indicated time point: sample taken at primary tumor resection. Unsorted tumor, nontumor lung tissue or cryopreserved PBMC supplied the whole RNA. This chain connects TRBV6-5 to TRBJ2-7; D is possibly TRBD1 or TRBD2 (6 bases each). The sample was lung tumor tissue, taken at surgery. This sequence originates from a male donor with early-stage non-small cell lung cancer. CDR3 residues: CASSSPGDSPYEQYF. The CDR3, as DNA: TGTGCCAGCAGCTCCCCAGGGGACTCCCCCTACGAGCAGTACTTC.